This TCR beta chain was found in a study of PD-1 blockade in classical Hodgkin lymphoma. The method was immunoSEQ multiplex PCR; TCRdb's version includes in-frame clones alone and lacks a portion of them. The data contain about 25,000 clones, about 76% of them singletons. Each of the patients experienced relapse following autologous stem cell transplantation, and their brentuximab vedotin exposure differed. Progressive disease, partial response or complete response was each patient's best response. Overall study findings and caveats: Patients who initiated nivolumab within 1 year of ASCT were excluded. Similar baseline diversity was found in complete responders and newly diagnosed patients.

Note on this clone: The antigen is not known.

The V and J ends lost 6 bases and 4 bases, in that order; junction bases with no gene match: 5. The CDR3 runs 14 residues. In germline, CDR1 is MNHNS, CDR2 SASEGT. The TCR originated in a human donor with classical Hodgkin lymphoma. Sequenced material: peripheral blood mononuclear cells (PBMCs), taken before the second cycle of nivolumab. The rearrangement joins TRBV6-1 to TRBJ1-3; 8 positions agree with TRBD1. The DNA of the CDR3 is TGTGCCAGCAGCATCAGGGGGCTGGGAAACACCATATATTTT. Residues: CASSIRGLGNTIYF.